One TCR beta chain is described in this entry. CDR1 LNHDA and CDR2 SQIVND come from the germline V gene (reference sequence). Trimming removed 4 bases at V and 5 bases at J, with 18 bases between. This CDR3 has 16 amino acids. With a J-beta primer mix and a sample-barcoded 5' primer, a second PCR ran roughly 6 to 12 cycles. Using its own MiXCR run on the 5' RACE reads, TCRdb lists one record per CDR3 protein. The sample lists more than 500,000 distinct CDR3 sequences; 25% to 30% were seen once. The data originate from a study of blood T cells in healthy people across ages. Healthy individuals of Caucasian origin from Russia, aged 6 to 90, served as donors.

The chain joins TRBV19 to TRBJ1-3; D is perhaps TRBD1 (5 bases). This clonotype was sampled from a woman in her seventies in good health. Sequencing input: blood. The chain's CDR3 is CASSNEGQPVRNTIYF. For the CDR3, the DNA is TGTGCCAGTAGTAACGAGGGGCAGCCCGTGAGAAACACCATATATTTT.